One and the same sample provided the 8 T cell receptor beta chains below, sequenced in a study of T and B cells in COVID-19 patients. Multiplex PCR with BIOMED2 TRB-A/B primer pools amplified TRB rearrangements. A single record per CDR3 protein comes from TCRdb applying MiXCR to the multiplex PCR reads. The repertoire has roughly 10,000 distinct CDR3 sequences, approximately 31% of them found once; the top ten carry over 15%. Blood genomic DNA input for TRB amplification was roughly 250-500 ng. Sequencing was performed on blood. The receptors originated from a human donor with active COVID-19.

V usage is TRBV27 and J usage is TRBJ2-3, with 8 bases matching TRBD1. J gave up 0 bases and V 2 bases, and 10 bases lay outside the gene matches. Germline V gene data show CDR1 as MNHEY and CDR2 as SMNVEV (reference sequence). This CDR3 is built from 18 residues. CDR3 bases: TGTGCCAGCAGTTTACGACAGGGGAGACCCCGTAGCACAGATACGCAGTATTTT. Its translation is CASSLRQGRPRSTDTQYF.

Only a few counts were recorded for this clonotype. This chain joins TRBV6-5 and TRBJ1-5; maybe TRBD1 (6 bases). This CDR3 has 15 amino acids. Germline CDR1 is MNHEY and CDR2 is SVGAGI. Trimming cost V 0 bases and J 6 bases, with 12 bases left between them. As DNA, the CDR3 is TGTGCCAGCAGTTACTCTGGACAGCATAGTCAGCCCCAGCATTTT. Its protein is CASSYSGQHSQPQHF.

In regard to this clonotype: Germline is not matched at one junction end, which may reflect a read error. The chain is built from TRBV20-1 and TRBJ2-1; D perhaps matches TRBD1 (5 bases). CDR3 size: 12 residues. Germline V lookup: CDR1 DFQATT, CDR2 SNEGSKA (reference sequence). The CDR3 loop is CSASPGRQGTLF. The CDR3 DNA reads TGCAGTGCTAGCCCAGGCAGGCAGGGAACGCTCTTC.

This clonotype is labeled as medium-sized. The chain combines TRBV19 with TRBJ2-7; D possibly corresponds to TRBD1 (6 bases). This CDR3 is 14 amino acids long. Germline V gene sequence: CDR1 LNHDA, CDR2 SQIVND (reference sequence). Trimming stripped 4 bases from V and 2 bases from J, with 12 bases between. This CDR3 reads CASSRQVSPYEQYF. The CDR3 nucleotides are TGTGCCAGTAGTAGACAGGTGTCACCCTACGAGCAGTACTTC.

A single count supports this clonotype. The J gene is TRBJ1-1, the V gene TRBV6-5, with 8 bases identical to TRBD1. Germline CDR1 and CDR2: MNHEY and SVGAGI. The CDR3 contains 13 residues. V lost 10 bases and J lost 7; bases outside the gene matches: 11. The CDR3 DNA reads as TGTGCCATCAGGGAGGCTGGACAGGGTGAAGCTTTCTTT. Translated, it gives CAIREAGQGEAFF.

CDR3 nucleotides: TGTGCCAGCAGCCAAGGAGCAGCAGATACGCAGTATTTT. It translates to CASSQGAADTQYF. The chain has TRBV14 and TRBJ2-3; no firm D call. Germline V gene sequence: CDR1 SGHDN, CDR2 FVKESK. The CDR3 runs to 13 residues. The V end lost 1 base, the J end lost 4 bases, and 6 bases lay between the germline ends.

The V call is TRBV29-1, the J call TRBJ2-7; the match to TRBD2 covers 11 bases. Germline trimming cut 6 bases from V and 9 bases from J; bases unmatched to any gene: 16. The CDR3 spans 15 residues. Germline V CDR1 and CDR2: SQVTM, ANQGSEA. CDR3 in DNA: TGCAGCGTCAAGATAGCGGGGGGGCGAACAGGCGGGCAGTACTTC. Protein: CSVKIAGGRTGGQYF.

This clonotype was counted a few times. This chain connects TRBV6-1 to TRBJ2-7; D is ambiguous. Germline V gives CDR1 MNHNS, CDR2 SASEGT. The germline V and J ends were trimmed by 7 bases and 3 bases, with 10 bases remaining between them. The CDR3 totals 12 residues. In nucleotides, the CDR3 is TGTGCCAGCACCGAAGTACTCTACGAGCAGTACTTC. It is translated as CASTEVLYEQYF.